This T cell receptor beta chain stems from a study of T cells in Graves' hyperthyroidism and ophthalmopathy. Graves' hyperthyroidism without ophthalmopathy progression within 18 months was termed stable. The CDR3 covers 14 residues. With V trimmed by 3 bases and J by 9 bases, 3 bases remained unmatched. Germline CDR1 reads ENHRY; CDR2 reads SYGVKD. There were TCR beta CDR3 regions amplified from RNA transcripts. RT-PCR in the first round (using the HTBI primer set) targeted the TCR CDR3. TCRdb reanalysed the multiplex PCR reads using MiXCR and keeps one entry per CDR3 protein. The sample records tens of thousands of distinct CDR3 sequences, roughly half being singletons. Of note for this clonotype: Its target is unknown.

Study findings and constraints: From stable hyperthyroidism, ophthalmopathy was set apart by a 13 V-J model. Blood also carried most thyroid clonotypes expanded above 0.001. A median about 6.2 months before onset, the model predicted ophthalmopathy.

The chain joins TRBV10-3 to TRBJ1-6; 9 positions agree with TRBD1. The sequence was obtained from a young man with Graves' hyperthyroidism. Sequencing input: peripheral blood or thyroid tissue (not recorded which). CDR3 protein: CAISEGTGTSPLHF. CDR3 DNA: TGTGCCATCAGTGAAGGGACAGGGACTTCACCCCTCCACTTT.